These 15 T cell receptor beta chains were sequenced from one sample in a study of CD8 T cell repertoires and HIV-1 epitope variants. Clones were sequenced by immunoSEQ multiplex PCR, and TCRdb holds only the in-frame ones, with some missing. The sample has 2,500 to 3,500 clones; almost 70% are singletons. These TCRs' antigens remain unknown. The sequencing input was cultured CD8+ T cells derived from PBMCs. Receptors originate from a male donor with HIV.

This chain uses TRBV6-6 with TRBJ2-7; TRBD1 or TRBD2 may be the D gene (5 bases each). CDR1 and CDR2 from the germline V gene are MNHNY and SVGAGI (reference sequence). The CDR3 sequence is 13 residues long. V was cut by 6 bases and J by 3 bases, with 12 bases left in between. The CDR3, as DNA: TGTGCCAGCAGACCTATTGGGGGCTACGAGCAGTACTTC. It specifies CASRPIGGYEQYF.

The genes are TRBV6-5 and TRBJ2-7; 12 bases match TRBD2. Trimming removed 5 bases from V and 5 bases from J; junction bases left unmatched: 7. The CDR3 is made up of 15 amino acids. CDR1 is MNHEY and CDR2 is SVGAGI in the germline V gene. The CDR3 DNA follows: TGTGCCAGCAGTCACCGTACTAGCGGGAGGAACGAGCAGTACTTC. Translation: CASSHRTSGRNEQYF.

The chain couples TRBV5-1 to TRBJ1-1, with a weak D call TRBD1 (6 bases). Trimming shortened V by 1 base and J by 7 bases, and 14 bases separated the two germline ends. CDR1 SGHRS and CDR2 YFSETQ come from the germline V gene. The CDR3 covers 14 residues. The CDR3 DNA reads as TGCGCCAGCAGCTTGAACAGGGAGGCCCTTGAAGCTTTCTTT. It translates to CASSLNREALEAFF.

This clone was observed once. The CDR3 nucleotides read TGTGCCAGCAGTGACACAACTAGCGGGATGCAGTACTTC. It translates to CASSDTTSGMQYF. V usage is TRBV2 and J usage is TRBJ2-7, with 10 positions matching TRBD2. CDR1 is SNHLY, CDR2 FYNNEI, per germline. The CDR3 has 13 amino acids. V shed 3 bases and J 9 bases; nucleotides not matched to a gene: 5.

The chain joins TRBV9 to TRBJ1-3; D is unclear. Germline V gene lookup returns CDR1 SGDLS and CDR2 YYNGEE. V lost 7 bases, J lost 4 bases, and 15 bases lay in between. The CDR3 is made up of 14 amino acids. CDR3 amino acids: CASDSGGRGNTIYF. The CDR3 DNA sequence: TGTGCCAGCGACTCAGGTGGGCGGGGAAACACCATATATTTT. The variable domain in full, with the rest retrieved from reference TRBV9 and TRBJ1-3, is DSGVTQTPKHLITATGQRVTLRCSPRSGDLSVYWYQQSLDQGLQFLIQYYNGEERAKGNILERFSAQQFPDLHSELNLSSLELGDSALYFCASDSGGRGNTIYFGEGSWLTVV.

The J gene is TRBJ1-1, the V gene TRBV5-1; tentative D call: TRBD1 (5 bases). There are 13 residues in the CDR3. V was cut by 2 bases and J by 4 bases, with 9 bases left in between. CDR1 is SGHRS and CDR2 is YFSETQ in the germline V gene. In nucleotides, the CDR3 is TGCGCCAGCAGCTTATATGGGGGCACTGAAGCTTTCTTT. It is translated as CASSLYGGTEAFF.

The V call is TRBV7-6, the J call TRBJ2-7, with a possible D match to TRBD1 (6 bases). Trimming cost V 0 bases and J 5 bases, with 17 bases left between them. CDR3 length: 16 amino acids. In germline, CDR1 is SGHVS, CDR2 FNYEAQ. The CDR3 DNA is TGTGCCAGCAGCTTAGCGCTAGGGGTTTCAGGGGACGAGCAGTACTTC. This encodes CASSLALGVSGDEQYF.

CDR3 region: CAVRDRGSSYNEQFF. Here the CDR3 DNA reads TGTGCTGTCCGGGACAGGGGATCCTCCTACAATGAGCAGTTCTTC. The chain combines TRBV7-7 with TRBJ2-1, with 10 nucleotides matching TRBD1. Germline CDR1 and CDR2: SSHAT and FNYEAQ (reference sequence). The length of the CDR3 is 15 residues.

The chain uses TRBV27 and TRBJ2-7, with a tentative D call TRBD1 (5 bases). This CDR3 is 14 amino acids long. V was cut by 3 bases and J by 3 bases, with 12 bases left in between. Germline-derived CDR1 and CDR2 are MNHEY and SMNVEV (reference sequence). The CDR3 loop is CASSFVAGHYEQYF. CDR3 sequence (DNA): TGTGCCAGCAGTTTTGTGGCAGGGCACTACGAGCAGTACTTC.

The CDR3 loop reads CASSLASIGGDYEQYF. The DNA of the CDR3 is TGTGCCAGCAGCTTAGCCTCTATCGGGGGAGACTACGAGCAGTACTTC. The chain links TRBV7-9 to TRBJ2-7; maybe TRBD2 (6 bases). CDR1 and CDR2 from the germline V gene are SEHNR and FQNEAQ (reference sequence). The CDR3 consists of 16 residues. Trimming pared 0 bases from V and 3 bases from J, leaving 15 bases between.

The rearrangement joins TRBV4-2 to TRBJ1-1; D unclear. Germline V gene data show CDR1 as LGHNA and CDR2 as YNFKEQ. The CDR3 is 13 residues long. V was shortened by 1 base and J by 3 bases, with 6 bases between the two germline ends. The CDR3 coding sequence is TGTGCCAGCAGCCAAGTAGCTGACACTGAAGCTTTCTTT. Its translation is CASSQVADTEAFF.

The V gene is TRBV5-6, the J gene TRBJ2-7, with D unclear. Trimming shortened V by 3 bases and J by 4 bases, and 11 bases separated the two germline ends. The germline CDR1 and CDR2 sequences are SGHDT and YYEEEE. CDR3 length: 13 residues. Here the CDR3 reads CASSSLHLYEQYF. The CDR3 bases are TGTGCCAGCAGCTCGTTACATCTATACGAGCAGTACTTC.

This clone was detected only a few times. The chain couples TRBV4-3 to TRBJ1-2; 10 positions match TRBD1. CDR1 and CDR2 (germline): LGHNA, YSLEER. CDR3 length: 13 residues. Trimming took 4 bases from V and 5 from J; bases not matched to a gene: 1. The CDR3 coding sequence is TGCGCCAGCAGCCGGGACAGGGGATATGGCTACACCTTC. Residues: CASSRDRGYGYTF.

The chain joins TRBV9 to TRBJ2-1; 8 bases line up with TRBD1. Germline V gives CDR1 SGDLS, CDR2 YYNGEE. With V trimmed by 2 bases and J by 9 bases, 16 bases remained unmatched. The CDR3 has 17 residues. Here the CDR3 DNA reads TGTGCCAGCAGCGTCTCCCCAGGGGGCCCTCGGCCACCTGAGCAGTTCTTC. This codes for CASSVSPGGPRPPEQFF.

The chain recombines TRBV4-1 with TRBJ2-3; D is uncertain. The germline gives CDR1 MGHRA, CDR2 YSYEKL. The CDR3 is 15 residues long. Trimming removed 2 bases from V and 8 bases from J, with 17 bases in between. The CDR3 coding sequence is TGCGCCAGCAGCCAACCTACGGACCGCCAGCCTACGCAGTATTTT. Its protein product is CASSQPTDRQPTQYF.